One and the same sample provided the 8 T cell receptor beta chains below, sequenced in a study of metastatic and nonmetastatic thyroid tumors. Each patient went into thyroid surgery without having received any treatment. TCRdb ran MiXCR on the PCR reads. The sample yields tens of thousands of clones, 33% seen once. The sequenced material came from tumor tissue. These receptor sequences come from a female donor with papillary thyroid cancer or a benign thyroid nodule (not recorded which). Some clones in this sample may be carry-over from other donors' samples.

The chain employs TRBV5-1 and TRBJ1-6; a weak D match, TRBD1 (5 bases). CDR3 size: 16 residues. Trimming cost V 0 bases and J 8 bases, with 15 bases left between them. Germline V gives CDR1 SGHRS, CDR2 YFSETQ. CDR3 nucleotide sequence: TGCGCCAGCAGCTTGGGTATGGCAGCCAGGGATTCACCCCTCCACTTT. This sequence encodes CASSLGMAARDSPLHF.

In this sample, this clone turned up a few times. The rearrangement uses TRBV6-1 and TRBJ2-7; TRBD2 is a possible D gene (6 bases). The CDR3 totals 15 residues. The germline CDR1 and CDR2 sequences are MNHNS and SASEGT. V lost 6 bases and J lost 3, with 18 bases in between. The chain's CDR3 is CASSPREDTYYEQYF. The CDR3 DNA reads as TGTGCCAGCAGCCCAAGGGAGGACACCTACTACGAGCAGTACTTC.

A word on this clone: The junction departs from germline at one end; a sequencing error may be responsible. This rearrangement joins TRBV19 to TRBJ2-7; possible D gene TRBD2, 5 bases. Germline loops: CDR1 LNHDA, CDR2 SQIVND (reference sequence). There are 13 residues in the CDR3. CDR3 coding DNA: TGTGCCACTAGTATAGGAGGAACCTACGAGCAGTACTTC. Its protein is CATSIGGTYEQYF.

This clone was observed a few times. This chain uses TRBV9 with TRBJ1-2; TRBD1 matches 8 bases. The germline V gene encodes CDR1 SGDLS and CDR2 YYNGEE. The CDR3 covers 16 residues. The J segment lost 4 bases and the V segment lost 4 bases, leaving 12 bases of the junction unmatched. The CDR3 loop reads CASSPRTGKRTYGYTF. In DNA, the CDR3 is TGTGCCAGCAGCCCCCGGACAGGGAAGAGGACCTATGGCTACACCTTC.

This chain links TRBV7-3 with TRBJ2-7; TRBD2 is a possible D gene (5 bases). V shed 1 base and J shed 5 bases, with 9 bases lying between them. This CDR3 comprises 13 residues. In germline, CDR1 is SGHTA, CDR2 FQGTGA. The CDR3 region is CASSLIREDEQYF. The DNA of the CDR3 is TGTGCCAGCAGCTTAATCCGGGAAGACGAGCAGTACTTC. The full variable domain, completed using reference TRBV7-3 and TRBJ2-7, is GAGVSQTPSNKVTEKGKYVELRCDPISGHTALYWYRQSLGQGPEFLIYFQGTGAADDSGLPNDRFFAVRPEGSVSTLKIQRTERGDSAVYLCASSLIREDEQYFGPGTRLTVT.

The gene calls are TRBV5-2 and TRBJ2-1. TRBV5-2 is a pseudogene segment. This CDR3 comprises 15 residues. CDR3 in DNA: TGTGCCAGCAATCCGAGCGGGAGCTCCTACAATGAGCAGTTCTTC. Translating gives CASNPSGSSYNEQFF.

The chain carries TRBV9 and TRBJ2-3; no definite D call. The CDR3 totals 16 residues. CDR1 and CDR2 from the germline V gene are SGDLS and YYNGEE. The germline V and J ends were trimmed by 0 bases and 5 bases, with 16 bases remaining between them. This CDR3 reads CASSVAVGAGVDTQYF. DNA for the CDR3: TGTGCCAGCAGCGTAGCTGTAGGCGCAGGTGTAGATACGCAGTATTTT.

V gene TRBV11-2 combines with J gene TRBJ2-7; 10 bases map to TRBD2. The CDR3 is 15 amino acids. V lost 6 bases to trimming and J lost 3 bases; unmatched junction nucleotides: 8. Germline CDR1 SGHAT, CDR2 FQNNGV. CDR3 protein: CASSLTSGSNYEQYF. CDR3 bases: TGTGCCAGCAGTCTGACTAGCGGGTCAAACTACGAGCAGTACTTC. Based on the CDR3 plus reference TRBV11-2 and TRBJ2-7, the full variable domain is EAGVAQSPRYKIIEKRQSVAFWCNPISGHATLYWYQQILGQGPKLLIQFQNNGVVDDSQLPKDRFSAERLKGVDSTLKIQPAKLEDSAVYLCASSLTSGSNYEQYFGPGTRLTVT.